The 32 T cell receptor beta chains given below trace back to one sample, sequenced in a study of T cell repertoires in cytomegalovirus infection (dated by TCRdb to between 2018 and 2020). The data were produced on an Illumina HiSeq 1500. In-frame beta chains were kept once TCRdb had trimmed the public reads at Q25 with fastp and called clones with MiXCR. Every distinct CDR3 protein forms one entry, paired with its most common genes and DNA. This sample gives some 400,000 distinct CDR3 sequences in total; under 40% of them show up just once. The ten largest account for roughly 13% of the sample. The sequenced sample consisted of PBMCs. The receptors here all came from a human donor in good health (CMV status not recorded). Some clones in this sample may be carry-over from other donors' samples.

V gene TRBV11-2 combines with J gene TRBJ2-7; 11 bases fit TRBD1. The CDR3 sequence is 15 residues long. Germline V gives CDR1 SGHAT, CDR2 FQNNGV. With V trimmed by 4 bases and J by 7 bases, 9 bases remained unmatched. The CDR3 sequence is CASSSGQGARREQYF. CDR3 coding DNA: TGTGCCAGCAGCTCAGGACAGGGGGCGCGGAGAGAGCAGTACTTC.

This clonotype appeared many times. The V gene is TRBV7-2, the J gene TRBJ1-6; D is ambiguous. The V and J ends lost 1 base and 7 bases respectively, with 11 bases between them. Germline CDR1 and CDR2: SGHTA and FQGNSA. The CDR3 runs to 15 residues. For the CDR3, the DNA is TGTGCCAGCAGCTTAGGGGTGACTGGGAATTCACCCCTCCACTTT. Translated, it gives CASSLGVTGNSPLHF.

This clonotype was detected ten times or more. The J gene is TRBJ2-3, the V gene TRBV7-4; D uncertain. The CDR3 consists of 13 residues. Germline assignment: CDR1 SGHVT and CDR2 SQSDAQ. V was clipped by 10 bases and J by 1 base, with 12 bases between them. The CDR3 protein is CAIYRAGTDTQYF. The CDR3, as DNA: TGTGCCATCTACCGCGCAGGCACAGATACGCAGTATTTT.

J is TRBJ2-1 and V is TRBV4-1; 10 bases agree with TRBD1. The ends lost 3 bases at V and 7 bases at J; junction bases unmatched: 12. Germline assignment: CDR1 MGHRA and CDR2 YSYEKL. CDR3 length: 17 amino acids. The DNA of the CDR3 is TGCGCCAGCAGCCAGGACAGGGGGGACACATACATAAATGAGCAGTTCTTC. It specifies CASSQDRGDTYINEQFF.

This clonotype showed up many times. The chain couples TRBV7-2 to TRBJ2-5; 8 bases match TRBD2. The CDR3 runs 15 residues. CDR1 is SGHTA and CDR2 is FQGNSA in the germline V gene. V shed 4 bases, J shed 4 bases, and the junction held 8 bases outside the gene matches. The CDR3 DNA sequence: TGTGCCAGCAGCTACTTTCGGGGGGGCCCAGAGACCCAGTACTTC. Its protein is CASSYFRGGPETQYF.

On this clonotype itself: Because it lacks the conserved phenylalanine or tryptophan at the end, this CDR3 is likely a read error. This sequence joins TRBV12-3 or TRBV12-4 and TRBJ2-3, with D maybe TRBD1 (6 bases). The CDR3 contains 15 residues. Trimming left V 5 bases short and J 1 base short, with 13 bases between. In DNA, the CDR3 is TGTGCCAGCAGTCCTCTGAGACAGGGCACAGATACGCAGTATTAT. This gives the protein CASSPLRQGTDTQYY.

This clonotype was observed many times. The chain recombines TRBV7-2 with TRBJ1-1; no definite D call. Trimming shortened V by 7 bases and J by 0 bases, and 9 bases separated the two germline ends. The germline gives CDR1 SGHTA, CDR2 FQGNSA. This CDR3 spans 13 amino acids. CDR3 coding DNA: TGTGCCAGCACTCAATACCTGAACACTGAAGCTTTCTTT. It yields the protein CASTQYLNTEAFF. Combining the CDR3 with reference TRBV7-2 and TRBJ1-1 gives the whole variable domain GAGVSQSPSNKVTEKGKDVELRCDPISGHTALYWYRQSLGQGLEFLIYFQGNSAPDKSGLPSDRFSAERTGGSVSTLTIQRTQQEDSAVYLCASTQYLNTEAFFGQGTRLTVV.

Concerning this clonotype: Likely a read error: the CDR3 ends without its conserved phenylalanine or tryptophan. The chain carries TRBV29-1 and TRBJ1-4; 8 bases map to TRBD1. V gave up 6 bases and J gave up 6 bases; unmatched junction bases: 6. CDR1 SQVTM and CDR2 ANQGSEA come from the germline V gene. The CDR3 totals 13 residues. The CDR3 DNA reads as TGCAGCGTCGCCGGACAGGGATATGAAAAACTGTTTATT. Its translation: CSVAGQGYEKLFI.

The chain couples TRBV14 to TRBJ1-1, with D unresolved. Germline CDR1 reads SGHDN; CDR2 reads FVKESK. CDR3 length equals 13 residues. Trimming took off 1 base at V and 9 bases at J, with 12 bases between the two ends. CDR3 sequence (DNA): TGTGCCAGCAGCCAAGGATTTGGGCCAAAAGCTTTCTTT. The encoded protein is CASSQGFGPKAFF. Full variable domain (missing parts from reference TRBV14 and TRBJ1-1): EAGVTQFPSHSVIEKGQTVTLRCDPISGHDNLYWYRRVMGKEIKFLLHFVKESKQDESGMPNNRFLAERTGGTYSTLKVQPAELEDSGVYFCASSQGFGPKAFFGQGTRLTVV.

This clonotype was observed many times. This chain joins TRBV7-8 and TRBJ2-7; maybe TRBD2 (5 bases). Per germline, CDR1 SGHVS and CDR2 FQNEAQ. CDR3 length: 13 amino acids. Trimming removed 1 base at V and 3 bases at J, with 7 bases between. The CDR3 nucleotides read TGTGCCAGCAGCTTAGAGGAGGACTACGAGCAGTACTTC. Protein product: CASSLEEDYEQYF.

The V call is TRBV15, the J call TRBJ2-1; D not certain. V was trimmed by 0 bases and J by 9 bases, leaving 6 bases between them. The V gene's germline CDR1 is LNHNV and CDR2 YYDKDF (reference sequence). The CDR3 is 12 residues long. This chain's CDR3 is CATSRDVGEQFF. The CDR3 nucleotides read TGTGCCACCAGCAGAGATGTGGGTGAGCAGTTCTTC.

This sequence joins TRBV19 and TRBJ2-1, with TRBD2 matching over 11 bases. This CDR3 contains 14 residues. Germline lookup yields CDR1 LNHDA and CDR2 SQIVND (reference sequence). Trimming cost V 7 bases and J 8 bases; bases outside gene matches: 7. CDR3 residues: CASMGTSGWDEQFF. CDR3 DNA: TGTGCCAGTATGGGGACTAGCGGCTGGGATGAGCAGTTCTTC. The full variable domain, rest sourced from reference TRBV19 and TRBJ2-1, is DGGITQSPKYLFRKEGQNVTLSCEQNLNHDAMYWYRQDPGQGLRLIYYSQIVNDFQKGDIAEGYSVSREKKESFPLTVTSAQKNPTAFYLCASMGTSGWDEQFFGPGTRLTVL.

This clonotype showed up just once. The chain is built from TRBV7-2 and TRBJ1-1; the D is unclear. The V end lost 3 bases, the J end lost 11 bases, and 22 bases lay between the germline ends. CDR1 SGHTA and CDR2 FQGNSA come from the germline V gene. This CDR3 is 15 amino acids long. Written as DNA, the CDR3 is TGTGCCAGCAGCTTTTGGGCCCTAAAAGGTGGAAAGGCTTTCTTT. Translated, it gives CASSFWALKGGKAFF.

This chain uses TRBV9 with TRBJ1-1, with a tentative D call TRBD1 (5 bases). The CDR3 covers 15 residues. Trimming stripped 4 bases from V and 1 base from J, with 14 bases between. Germline V gene sequence: CDR1 SGDLS, CDR2 YYNGEE. CDR3 protein: CASSPQSRGNTEAFF. DNA of the CDR3: TGTGCCAGCAGCCCTCAATCGAGGGGGAACACTGAAGCTTTCTTT.

This clonotype was seen a few times. The genes are TRBV7-8 and TRBJ2-5, with 13 bases identical to TRBD2. CDR3 length equals 16 residues. The V gene's germline CDR1 is SGHVS and CDR2 FQNEAQ. Trimming at V came to 7 bases and at J to 3 bases, leaving 8 bases not matched to a gene. CDR3 region: CASTVGTSGTKETQYF. Written as DNA, the CDR3 is TGTGCCAGCACCGTCGGGACTAGCGGGACTAAAGAGACCCAGTACTTC.

This clonotype was seen a handful of times. The V and J genes are TRBV7-8 and TRBJ1-2, with D perhaps matching TRBD1 (6 bases). V was trimmed by 1 base and J by 4 bases, leaving 16 bases between them. The CDR3 extends over 16 amino acids. From germline, CDR1 is SGHVS and CDR2 FQNEAQ. The CDR3: CASSLVRGGVSYGYTF. In nucleotides, the CDR3 is TGTGCCAGCAGCTTAGTCCGCGGGGGCGTTTCCTATGGCTACACCTTC.

The J gene is TRBJ2-1, the V gene TRBV7-3; D is tentatively TRBD1 or TRBD2 (5 bases each). The CDR3 extends over 14 amino acids. The V end was cut by 6 bases, the J end by 2 bases, with 11 bases between. The V gene's germline CDR1 is SGHTA and CDR2 FQGTGA. The CDR3 DNA reads TGTGCCAGCAGGGGGACCCAAACCTACAATGAGCAGTTCTTC. As protein: CASRGTQTYNEQFF.

This clonotype was observed a handful of times. The chain couples TRBV14 to TRBJ2-1; possible D gene TRBD2, 6 bases. CDR3 length: 13 residues. Germline V gene lookup returns CDR1 SGHDN and CDR2 FVKESK. V lost 6 bases to trimming and J lost 4 bases, with 10 bases between them. The CDR3 nucleotides are TGTGCCAGCAGTCGGGGACTTTACAATGAGCAGTTCTTC. Residues: CASSRGLYNEQFF. The full variable domain, its missing parts supplied by reference TRBV14 and TRBJ2-1, is EAGVTQFPSHSVIEKGQTVTLRCDPISGHDNLYWYRRVMGKEIKFLLHFVKESKQDESGMPNNRFLAERTGGTYSTLKVQPAELEDSGVYFCASSRGLYNEQFFGPGTRLTVL.

This clonotype was recorded at least ten times. This chain joins TRBV7-2 and TRBJ1-2; 8 bases map to TRBD1. This CDR3 spans 16 amino acids. CDR1 is SGHTA and CDR2 is FQGNSA in the germline V gene. Unmatched junction bases numbered 8, after V lost 5 bases and J lost 0 bases. CDR3 loop: CASSPDRVKSNYGYTF. The DNA for the CDR3 is TGTGCCAGCAGCCCGGACAGGGTAAAGTCTAACTATGGCTACACCTTC.

This clonotype showed up many times. The CDR3 DNA reads TGTGCCAGCAGCTTAGCCGACGGCTATGGCTACACCTTC. It yields the protein CASSLADGYGYTF. The J gene is TRBJ1-2, the V gene TRBV7-2; unclear D gene. This CDR3 has 13 amino acids. V was shortened by 0 bases and J by 4 bases, with 6 bases between the two germline ends. Germline CDR1 reads SGHTA; CDR2 reads FQGNSA.

The table lists this clonotype with many counts. V is TRBV7-9 and J is TRBJ2-1, with TRBD1 matching over 7 bases. The V gene's germline CDR1 is SEHNR and CDR2 FQNEAQ (reference sequence). V lost 5 bases, J lost 5 bases, and 9 bases stayed unmatched. There are 15 residues in the CDR3. CDR3 amino acids: CASSPTGTVNNEQFF. In DNA form, the CDR3 reads TGTGCCAGCAGCCCAACCGGGACAGTGAACAATGAGCAGTTCTTC.

This sequence joins TRBV27 and TRBJ1-1, with D possibly being TRBD1 (5 bases). The germline gives CDR1 MNHEY, CDR2 SMNVEV (reference sequence). The CDR3 extends over 18 amino acids. Trimming cost V 5 bases and J 2 bases, with 24 bases left between them. CDR3 nucleotides: TGTGCCAGCAGTCACACCGCAGTTTCAGGGCCCCCCAACACTGAAGCTTTCTTT. Its translation: CASSHTAVSGPPNTEAFF.

J is TRBJ2-1 and V is TRBV19, with a tentative D call TRBD2 (7 bases). Germline CDR1 is LNHDA and CDR2 is SQIVND (reference sequence). The CDR3 totals 16 residues. Trimming shortened V by 5 bases and J by 2 bases, and 16 bases separated the two germline ends. For the CDR3, the DNA is TGTGCCAGTAGTGATCCGGGGGGCTCTACCTACAATGAGCAGTTCTTC. Amino acids: CASSDPGGSTYNEQFF.

The chain is built from TRBV6-2 or TRBV6-3 and TRBJ2-2, with 10 bases fitting TRBD2. With V trimmed by 0 bases and J by 5 bases, 0 bases remained unmatched. The CDR3 runs to 15 residues. Germline CDR1 MNHEY, CDR2 SVGEGT. Here the CDR3 reads CASSYSTSGTGELFF. In DNA, the CDR3 is TGTGCCAGCAGTTACTCGACTAGCGGGACCGGGGAGCTGTTTTTT.

A few counts support this clonotype. This chain links TRBV28 with TRBJ2-3; a possible D gene is TRBD1 (6 bases). The CDR3 sequence is 15 residues long. CDR1 is MDHEN, CDR2 SYDVKM, per germline. Trimming pared 3 bases from V and 2 bases from J, leaving 12 bases between. In DNA, the CDR3 is TGTGCCAGCAGTTTTACCGGGACATACACAGATACGCAGTATTTT. Translation: CASSFTGTYTDTQYF.

The gene calls are TRBV19 and TRBJ2-7; D gene uncertain. The germline V and J ends were trimmed by 6 bases and 3 bases, with 18 bases remaining between them. The CDR3 covers 15 residues. The germline CDR1 and CDR2 sequences are LNHDA and SQIVND (reference sequence). CDR3 in DNA: TGTGCCAGTAGCCGCCAGGCGGATCCAAGCTACGAGCAGTACTTC. Translation gives CASSRQADPSYEQYF.

This clonotype was seen ten or more times. The chain recombines TRBV7-2 with TRBJ2-7; tentatively, D is TRBD1 (5 bases). The CDR3 is 15 amino acids. Trimming stripped 1 base from V and 2 bases from J, with 12 bases between. CDR1 and CDR2 from the germline V gene are SGHTA and FQGNSA. The DNA of the CDR3 is TGTGCCAGCAGCTTAGGCGCAGGGTACGCCTACGAGCAGTACTTC. It encodes CASSLGAGYAYEQYF.

This clonotype was observed many times. The genes are TRBV7-2 and TRBJ1-1; D remains unclear. The germline gives CDR1 SGHTA, CDR2 FQGNSA. The CDR3 has 14 residues. V was shortened by 5 bases and J by 1 base, with 11 bases between the two germline ends. CDR3: CASSPRAGNTEAFF. CDR3 DNA: TGTGCCAGCAGCCCTAGAGCGGGGAACACTGAAGCTTTCTTT.

This clonotype was picked up a small number of times. J is TRBJ2-1 and V is TRBV11-2, with 10 positions matching TRBD1. The junction had 4 bases not matched to a gene; V was cut back by 5 bases and J by 6 bases. CDR3 length equals 14 residues. Germline assignment: CDR1 SGHAT and CDR2 FQNNGV. The DNA of the CDR3 is TGTGCCAGCAGCCCCGGACAGGGGGGCAATGAGCAGTTCTTC. It specifies CASSPGQGGNEQFF. The whole variable domain, filled in from reference TRBV11-2 and TRBJ2-1, reads EAGVAQSPRYKIIEKRQSVAFWCNPISGHATLYWYQQILGQGPKLLIQFQNNGVVDDSQLPKDRFSAERLKGVDSTLKIQPAKLEDSAVYLCASSPGQGGNEQFFGPGTRLTVL.

The rearrangement links TRBV7-6 to TRBJ1-6; 8 positions agree with TRBD1. CDR1 SGHVS and CDR2 FNYEAQ come from the germline V gene. The CDR3 length is 15 residues. J was trimmed by 10 bases and V by 5 bases; bases with no gene match: 10. DNA of the CDR3: TGTGCCAGCAGCATGAGCGGGACAGGTGACTCACCCCTCCACTTT. Its translation: CASSMSGTGDSPLHF.

This clonotype was seen only a few times. The V gene is TRBV12-3 or TRBV12-4, the J gene TRBJ2-5, with 14 bases aligning to TRBD2. The CDR3 runs to 16 residues. Losses at the gene ends were 5 bases for V and 3 bases for J; bases not matched to a gene: 5. CDR3 DNA sequence: TGTGCCAGCAGTCCCCAGGGACTAGCGGGGGAAGAGACCCAGTACTTC. It codes for CASSPQGLAGEETQYF.

This clonotype has only a few counts. The chain employs TRBV11-2 and TRBJ1-4, with D unresolved. V was clipped by 4 bases and J by 10 bases, with 16 bases between them. CDR1 and CDR2 from the germline V gene are SGHAT and FQNNGV. The CDR3 sequence is 14 residues long. CDR3 region: CASSSDRGSGKLFF. Here the CDR3 DNA reads TGTGCCAGCAGCTCAGACCGGGGAAGTGGAAAACTGTTTTTT.